This T cell receptor (beta chain) came from a study of blood T cell repertoires in COVID-19. The overall study: Acute and convalescent COVID-19 specimens originated in the United States, Italy and Spain. T cells, B-cell-depleted T cells, or PBMCs supplied cDNA or gDNA.

In the original processing: Estimates of nucleated cell counts were drawn from the amplification of reference gene primers. The data were produced by immunoSEQ multiplex PCR, yet TCRdb's version contains in-frame clones alone and is incomplete. V, J and clone size derive from that table, while D and trimming were established from the DNA sequence. The repertoire has 190,000 or so clones, 75% to 90% of them found once; the top ten carry 5.5% to 7.5%. The CDR3 covers 16 residues. J was trimmed by 5 bases and V by 4 bases; bases with no gene match: 9. Germline CDR1 and CDR2: MDHEN and SYDVKM. The sample consisted of peripheral blood. The clonotype originates from a man aged 35-49 years with acute or convalescent COVID-19. The V gene is TRBV28, the J gene TRBJ1-2, with 11 positions matching TRBD1. The CDR3 spells CASSSGTGGRFYGYTF. The CDR3 DNA reads as TGTGCCAGCAGTTCGGGGACAGGGGGACGTTTTTATGGCTACACCTTC.